This T cell receptor (beta chain) was retrieved from a study of shared clonotypes between healthy human individuals. Regarding the study as a whole: Sorted-subset sequencing, rarefaction showed, was incomplete despite large depth.

As for this clone: Its target is not known.

Looked up from germline, CDR1 is MGHRA and CDR2 is YSYEKL. The CDR3 extends over 15 amino acids. Trimming at V came to 1 base and at J to 6 bases, leaving 6 bases not matched to a gene. The assay was carried out at the deep level. The authors distributed each subset's genomic DNA evenly over several immunoSEQ plates. TCRdb's copy holds only in-frame clones and misses some; the assay was immunoSEQ multiplex PCR. The sample shows about 2.1 million clones, 93% of them seen only once. The naive CD8 population came from CD45RO-negative cells selected for CCR7, without terminally differentiated effector memory CD45RA+ cells.

Sequencing used naive CD8+ T cells from PBMCs. The rearrangement links TRBV4-1 to TRBJ1-5, with 7 bases matching TRBD1. This sequence was found in a man between 18 and 35 years old in good health. Some clones in this sample may be carry-over from other donors' samples. DNA for the CDR3: TGCGCCAGCAGCCAAGGAAAGGGGGCCAGTCAGCCCCAGCATTTT. Translating it yields CASSQGKGASQPQHF.